This T cell receptor beta chain was retrieved from a study of beta chain features in type 1 diabetes. About the study: Cells sorted and examined across all samples totaled approximately 110 million. Findings of the study overall: Patients with type 1 diabetes carried fewer insertions and had more deletions at their VDJ junctions. Researchers report that Type 1 diabetes patients had moderately but significantly shorter TCRB CDR3s across all four CD4+ subsets.

The CDR3 has 16 amino acids. Germline V CDR1 and CDR2: MNHEY, SMNVEV (reference sequence). J was trimmed by 5 bases and V by 6 bases; bases with no gene match: 10. Expressed TCRB transcripts were sequenced because the isolated RNA had all been reverse transcribed beforehand. Sequenced by immunoSEQ multiplex PCR; TCRdb stores in-frame clones only, minus some. The table lists approximately 200,000 clones, 9.6% of them singletons. The table lists this clone with a few counts. The target antigen is unknown. The purity of all sorted populations exceeded 98%. The rearrangement uses TRBV27 and TRBJ2-1; 10 nucleotides line up with TRBD1. The source material was naive CD4+ T cells from blood. This receptor was taken from a woman between 18 and 29 years old in good health. In DNA form, the CDR3 reads TGTGCCAGCAGCCCCGGGGACAGGGGTAGGAACAATGAGCAGTTCTTC. This translates into CASSPGDRGRNNEQFF.